Listed below are T cell receptor beta chains from one sample, sequenced in a study of response to subunit inactivated influenza vaccine. Each CDR3 protein is one row after TCRdb ran MiXCR on the RT-PCR reads. The data hold a few hundred thousand distinct CDR3 sequences, with around 22% observed a single time. The source was PBMCs from blood, collected 21 months after vaccination. The receptors were sampled from a man aged 50-75 years who received an inactivated influenza vaccine. The CDR3 runs from the conserved cysteine through the conserved F or W. A D gene is named only where the DNA matches it firmly. Size values are once, few and many counts, or a class for expanded clones, and some rows have none.

J gene: TRBJ2-2
D gene: -
clone size: many
V gene: TRBV28
CDR3 DNA: TGTGCCAGCAGTTTCGGAGCCGGGGAGCTGTTTTTT
CDR3 protein: CASSFGAGELFF

J gene: TRBJ2-2
D gene: -
clone size: -
V gene: TRBV4-1
CDR3 DNA: TGCGCCAGCAGCCAAGGGATTTTGAACACCGGGGAGCTGTTTTTT
CDR3 protein: CASSQGILNTGELFF

J gene: TRBJ2-5
D gene: TRBD2
clone size: -
V gene: TRBV5-4
CDR3 DNA: TGTGCCAGCAGCCCGGTGGGCGGGAGCTTGGGGAAAGAGACCCAGTACTTC
CDR3 protein: CASSPVGGSLGKETQYF

J gene: TRBJ1-1
D gene: TRBD1
clone size: few
V gene: TRBV12-3/TRBV12-4
CDR3 DNA: TGTGCCAGCAGTAGGAGACAGGGGTGGACTGAAGCTTTCTTT
CDR3 protein: CASSRRQGWTEAFF

J gene: TRBJ1-2
D gene: -
clone size: many
V gene: TRBV18
CDR3 DNA: TGTGCCAGCGTCCCTTCCCAAACCAACTATGGCTACACCTTC
CDR3 protein: CASVPSQTNYGYTF

J gene: TRBJ2-5
D gene: -
clone size: -
V gene: TRBV28
CDR3 DNA: TGTGCCAGCAGTTTGGGCACGGTAGAGACCCAGTACTTC
CDR3 protein: CASSLGTVETQYF

J gene: TRBJ2-3
D gene: -
clone size: few
V gene: TRBV20-1
CDR3 DNA: TGCAGTGCTACGGGGGACCCTGACACAGATACGCAGTATTTT
CDR3 protein: CSATGDPDTDTQYF

J gene: TRBJ1-1
D gene: -
clone size: -
V gene: TRBV10-3
CDR3 DNA: TGTGCCATCAGTGATCTCGCCAGGGCGAACACTGAAGCTTTCTTT
CDR3 protein: CAISDLARANTEAFF

J gene: TRBJ1-4
D gene: -
clone size: -
V gene: TRBV28
CDR3 DNA: TGTGCCAGCAGTAATATTCTAGAAGCCCAGGCTAATGAAAAACTGTTTTTT
CDR3 protein: CASSNILEAQANEKLFF

J gene: TRBJ1-6
D gene: -
clone size: -
V gene: TRBV20-1
CDR3 DNA: TGCAGTGCTAAAACGGCAGGGCATAATTCACCCCTCCACTTT
CDR3 protein: CSAKTAGHNSPLHF

J gene: TRBJ1-2
D gene: -
clone size: few
V gene: TRBV29-1
CDR3 DNA: TGCAGCGGTCGGCAGGGTTTAGGCTACACCTTC
CDR3 protein: CSGRQGLGYTF

J gene: TRBJ2-3
D gene: -
clone size: -
V gene: TRBV28
CDR3 DNA: TGTGCCAGCAGTTTAGGGGGGCTTGGCACAGATACGCAGTATTTT
CDR3 protein: CASSLGGLGTDTQYF

J gene: TRBJ2-2
D gene: -
clone size: -
V gene: TRBV24-1
CDR3 DNA: TGTGCCACCAGTGACCCTCTGGGGGCGTACCTAGGGGAGCTGTTTTTT
CDR3 protein: CATSDPLGAYLGELFF

J gene: TRBJ2-5
D gene: TRBD2
clone size: once
V gene: TRBV4-2
CDR3 DNA: TGTGCCAGCAGCCAAGAAGTAGCGGGGGGAATAAAGACCCAGTACTTC
CDR3 protein: CASSQEVAGGIKTQYF

J gene: TRBJ2-3
D gene: -
clone size: -
V gene: TRBV7-9
CDR3 DNA: TGTGCCACCTACACAGATACGCAGTATTTT
CDR3 protein: CATYTDTQYF

J gene: TRBJ1-5
D gene: -
clone size: few
V gene: TRBV30
CDR3 DNA: TGTGCCTGGAGTCCCACATCAAATCAGCCCCAGCATTTT
CDR3 protein: CAWSPTSNQPQHF

J gene: TRBJ2-2
D gene: TRBD2
clone size: few
V gene: TRBV2
CDR3 DNA: TGTGCCAGCAGAACTAGCGGGAGCTGGACCGGGGAGCTGTTTTTT
CDR3 protein: CASRTSGSWTGELFF

J gene: TRBJ2-6
D gene: -
clone size: -
V gene: TRBV6-2/TRBV6-3
CDR3 DNA: TGTGCCAGCACCGGGGCTGGGGCCAACGTCCTGACTTTC
CDR3 protein: CASTGAGANVLTF

J gene: TRBJ2-3
D gene: TRBD2
clone size: -
V gene: TRBV20-1
CDR3 DNA: TGCAGTGCTAGAGATCGAACGGGGGGAGATACGCAGTATTTT
CDR3 protein: CSARDRTGGDTQYF

J gene: TRBJ2-7
D gene: -
clone size: few
V gene: TRBV18
CDR3 DNA: TGTGCCAGCTCACCACAGGGGATGAGCTCCTACGAGCAGTACTTC
CDR3 protein: CASSPQGMSSYEQYF

J gene: TRBJ2-7
D gene: -
clone size: -
V gene: TRBV20-1
CDR3 DNA: TGCAGTGCTGTCCCCCCATATCCTTACGAGCAGTACTTC
CDR3 protein: CSAVPPYPYEQYF

J gene: TRBJ2-2
D gene: TRBD2
clone size: few
V gene: TRBV6-2/TRBV6-3
CDR3 DNA: TGTGCCAGCAGTTACACTCGCGGGGGCACCGGGGAGCTGTTTTTT
CDR3 protein: CASSYTRGGTGELFF

J gene: TRBJ1-2
D gene: TRBD1
clone size: many
V gene: TRBV10-3
CDR3 DNA: TGTGCCATCAGTGTTGGGACAGACAACACCTTC
CDR3 protein: CAISVGTDNTF

J gene: TRBJ2-3
D gene: -
clone size: -
V gene: TRBV5-1
CDR3 DNA: TGCGCCAGCAGAGTAGACAGAGATTCTAGCACAGATACGCAGTATTTT
CDR3 protein: CASRVDRDSSTDTQYF

J gene: TRBJ1-1
D gene: -
clone size: few
V gene: TRBV4-2
CDR3 DNA: TGTGCCAGCAGCCAACCAGGGGACACTGAAGCTTTCTTT
CDR3 protein: CASSQPGDTEAFF

J gene: TRBJ2-7
D gene: -
clone size: -
V gene: TRBV13
CDR3 DNA: TGTGCCAGCAGCCTAGGACTTAAACCGACAGGTTTTGACTACGAGCAGTACTTC
CDR3 protein: CASSLGLKPTGFDYEQYF

J gene: TRBJ1-6
D gene: -
clone size: -
V gene: TRBV10-3
CDR3 DNA: TGTGCCATCAGTCCCTTGGGGAGCTTTAATTCACCCCTCCACTTT
CDR3 protein: CAISPLGSFNSPLHF

J gene: TRBJ2-2
D gene: -
clone size: -
V gene: TRBV11-2
CDR3 DNA: TGTGCCAGCAGCCTCCCAGGGATCGGGGAGCTGTTTTTT
CDR3 protein: CASSLPGIGELFF

J gene: TRBJ1-1
D gene: -
clone size: few
V gene: TRBV9
CDR3 DNA: TGTGCCAGCAGCGTAGCGTGGGGGTCTGAAGCTTTCTTT
CDR3 protein: CASSVAWGSEAFF

J gene: TRBJ2-4
D gene: -
clone size: many
V gene: TRBV7-4
CDR3 DNA: TGTGCCAGCAGCCCCCGGTACCCTAGCGCCGCCAAAAACATTCAGTACTTC
CDR3 protein: CASSPRYPSAAKNIQYF

J gene: TRBJ2-5
D gene: -
clone size: few
V gene: TRBV7-9
CDR3 DNA: TGTGCCAGCAGCGGATGGACTGTCCAAGAGACCCAGTACTTC
CDR3 protein: CASSGWTVQETQYF

J gene: TRBJ2-7
D gene: TRBD1
clone size: few
V gene: TRBV14
CDR3 DNA: TGTGCCAGCAGCCAATACGGACAGGCGTACTCCTACGAGCAGTACTTC
CDR3 protein: CASSQYGQAYSYEQYF

J gene: TRBJ1-1
D gene: TRBD1
clone size: few
V gene: TRBV27
CDR3 DNA: TGTGCCAGCAGTTTAAACAGGGGGCGAGCTTTCTTT
CDR3 protein: CASSLNRGRAFF

J gene: TRBJ2-7
D gene: -
clone size: -
V gene: TRBV12-3/TRBV12-4
CDR3 DNA: TGTGCCAGCAGTTTATATAGGGGGGCGCGAGATTACGAGCAGTACTTC
CDR3 protein: CASSLYRGARDYEQYF

J gene: TRBJ1-6
D gene: TRBD1
clone size: few
V gene: TRBV27
CDR3 DNA: TGTGCCAGCAGTCGCGGGACAGGGCCCCTCCACTTT
CDR3 protein: CASSRGTGPLHF

J gene: TRBJ2-1
D gene: TRBD2
clone size: -
V gene: TRBV9
CDR3 DNA: TGTGCCAGCAGCGTGTCTAGCGGGAGAGGTAATGAGCAGTTCTTC
CDR3 protein: CASSVSSGRGNEQFF

J gene: TRBJ2-5
D gene: TRBD2
clone size: -
V gene: TRBV6-1
CDR3 DNA: TGTGCCAGCGCCCTGGGAGCGGGAGGGAGGGAGACCCAGTACTTC
CDR3 protein: CASALGAGGRETQYF

J gene: TRBJ2-7
D gene: -
clone size: -
V gene: TRBV24-1
CDR3 DNA: TGTGCCACCAGTGCGGCGGATTACGAGCAGTACTTC
CDR3 protein: CATSAADYEQYF

J gene: TRBJ1-5
D gene: -
clone size: -
V gene: TRBV20-1
CDR3 DNA: TGCAGTGCTAGAGACAGACGTTATAGCAATCAGCCCCAGCATTTT
CDR3 protein: CSARDRRYSNQPQHF

J gene: TRBJ1-5
D gene: -
clone size: -
V gene: TRBV6-1
CDR3 DNA: TGTGCCAGCAGCAGACAGGCAACGGGGATTTGGCCCCAGCATTTT
CDR3 protein: CASSRQATGIWPQHF

J gene: TRBJ1-1
D gene: -
clone size: few
V gene: TRBV11-2
CDR3 DNA: TGTGCCAGCAGCCCCCTCAGGGGTAACATGAACACTGAAGCTTTCTTT
CDR3 protein: CASSPLRGNMNTEAFF

J gene: TRBJ2-1
D gene: -
clone size: few
V gene: TRBV28
CDR3 DNA: TGTGCCAGCAGTTCGGACACTTCGGAACTCTACAATGAGCAGTTCTTC
CDR3 protein: CASSSDTSELYNEQFF

J gene: TRBJ1-4
D gene: -
clone size: many
V gene: TRBV27
CDR3 DNA: TGTGCCAGCAGTCAGTACCAGGGTGTTAATGAAAAACTGTTTTTT
CDR3 protein: CASSQYQGVNEKLFF

J gene: TRBJ2-1
D gene: TRBD2
clone size: -
V gene: TRBV20-1
CDR3 DNA: TGCAGTGCTAGCGGACTAGCGGGCCTCAATGAGCAGTTCTTC
CDR3 protein: CSASGLAGLNEQFF

J gene: TRBJ2-1
D gene: -
clone size: many
V gene: TRBV12-3/TRBV12-4
CDR3 DNA: TGTGCCAGCAGTTTAGTAGGTCCCCCCAATGAGCAGTTCTTC
CDR3 protein: CASSLVGPPNEQFF

J gene: TRBJ2-7
D gene: TRBD2
clone size: -
V gene: TRBV10-3
CDR3 DNA: TGTGCCGCATCACTAGCGGGGGATTCCTACGAGCAGTACTTC
CDR3 protein: CAASLAGDSYEQYF